The rows below give T cell receptor beta chains drawn from one sample of a study of cytomegalovirus exposure and HLA in healthy donors. Here immunoSEQ multiplex PCR was the method, and the copy in TCRdb shows in-frame clones only, minus some. The sample contains about 99,000 clones, around 77% of which appear only once. Sequenced material: PBMCs. These receptors were taken from a man between 40 and 49 years old in good health and CMV-seronegative. Both conserved end residues are part of each CDR3. The D gene is left open where the match is weak. The size field is filled for only some rows; it gives once, few, many or a size class.

cdr3_length	d_call	v_call	clone_size	j_call	cdr3_aa	cdr3_nt
15	-	TRBV28	-	TRBJ2-2	CASKGRGANTGELFF	TGTGCCAGCAAGGGGAGGGGGGCGAACACCGGGGAGCTGTTTTTT
13	-	TRBV13	-	TRBJ1-6	CACSEPGNSPLHF	TGTGCCTGCAGCGAACCGGGGAATTCACCCCTCCACTTT
17	TRBD2	TRBV5-1	-	TRBJ2-1	CASSFGLAGDSYNEQFF	TGCGCCAGCAGCTTTGGCCTAGCGGGGGACTCCTACAATGAGCAGTTCTTC
14	TRBD1	TRBV2	-	TRBJ2-7	CASSSGDRGSEQYF	TGTGCCAGCAGCTCGGGGGACAGGGGATCCGAGCAGTACTTC
17	TRBD1	TRBV5-4	-	TRBJ2-1	CASSLGGLQGATYEQFF	TGTGCCAGCAGCTTGGGGGGTCTCCAGGGGGCGACCTATGAGCAGTTCTTC
13	TRBD1	TRBV27	-	TRBJ1-1	CASSLSGGREAFF	TGTGCCAGCAGTTTATCAGGGGGCCGTGAAGCTTTCTTT
15	-	TRBV21-1	-	TRBJ1-1	CAGSIWTGLGTEAFF	TGTGCCGGCAGCATTTGGACAGGGCTGGGCACTGAAGCTTTCTTT
15	-	TRBV5-1	-	TRBJ2-7	CASSLGAGKGNEQYF	TGCGCCAGCAGCTTGGGTGCGGGAAAGGGCAACGAGCAGTACTTC
14	-	TRBV6-4	-	TRBJ1-4	CASSLDATNEKLFF	TGTGCCAGCAGCCTAGATGCAACTAATGAAAAACTGTTTTTT
16	TRBD2	TRBV2	-	TRBJ2-1	CASSGRTSGTYNEQFF	TGTGCCAGCAGTGGGAGGACTAGCGGGACCTACAATGAGCAGTTCTTC
15	-	TRBV18	-	TRBJ2-3	CASSPESISTDTQYF	TGTGCCAGCTCACCTGAAAGCATAAGCACAGATACGCAGTATTTT
14	-	TRBV19	-	TRBJ1-2	CASSNVGRANGYTF	TGTGCCAGTAGTAACGTTGGCAGGGCCAATGGCTACACCTTC
14	-	TRBV15	few	TRBJ1-2	CATSRQSETDGYTF	TGTGCCACCAGCAGACAATCAGAGACAGATGGCTACACCTTC
16	TRBD1	TRBV28	-	TRBJ1-2	CASSEGADRGLYGYTF	TGTGCCAGCTCAGAGGGGGCGGACAGGGGGCTCTATGGCTACACCTTC
14	-	TRBV2	-	TRBJ2-7	CASARGGSSYEQYF	TGTGCCAGCGCCAGGGGCGGGTCTTCCTACGAGCAGTACTTC
18	TRBD1	TRBV7-9	-	TRBJ2-3	CASSPPLADRGQKDTQYF	TGTGCCAGCAGCCCGCCCTTGGCGGACAGGGGGCAAAAAGATACGCAGTATTTT
17	TRBD1	TRBV6-4	-	TRBJ2-1	CASSDSLGQGAYNEQFF	TGTGCCAGCAGTGACTCGCTGGGACAGGGGGCGTACAATGAGCAGTTCTTC
16	TRBD2	TRBV10-3	-	TRBJ2-1	CAISVGLAGGPREQFF	TGTGCCATCAGTGTAGGACTAGCGGGGGGGCCCCGCGAGCAGTTCTTC
15	-	TRBV7-9	-	TRBJ1-1	CASSLPGGSNTEAFF	TGTGCCAGCAGCTTACCTGGGGGCAGCAACACTGAAGCTTTCTTT
14	TRBD1	TRBV5-6	-	TRBJ2-7	CASAPGQGNYEQYF	TGTGCCAGCGCACCCGGACAGGGCAATTACGAGCAGTACTTC
15	-	TRBV11-2	-	TRBJ1-1	CASSLSRQGSSEAFF	TGTGCCAGCAGCTTAAGTAGGCAGGGTTCCTCTGAAGCTTTCTTT
15	-	TRBV5-1	-	TRBJ2-3	CASSSSGGSTDTQYF	TGCGCCAGCAGCTCCTCTGGCGGGAGCACAGATACGCAGTATTTT
15	-	TRBV28	few	TRBJ1-5	CASSPRVGQGQPQHF	TGTGCCAGCAGCCCTCGCGTGGGGCAAGGTCAGCCCCAGCATTTT
15	TRBD1	TRBV5-1	-	TRBJ1-1	CASRTSWTGITEAFF	TGCGCCAGCAGAACTTCCTGGACAGGAATCACTGAAGCTTTCTTT
13	-	TRBV6-6	-	TRBJ1-5	CASSYGGNQPQHF	TGTGCCAGCAGTTACGGAGGGAATCAGCCCCAGCATTTT
16	TRBD1	TRBV9	-	TRBJ1-4	CASSGDTGGLGEKLFF	TGTGCCAGCAGCGGAGATACAGGGGGCCTCGGGGAAAAACTGTTTTTT
15	-	TRBV18	once	TRBJ1-4	CASSLRQVPGEKLFF	TGTGCCAGCTCACTAAGACAGGTTCCAGGGGAAAAACTGTTTTTT